The next 13 T cell receptor beta chains were all read from a single sample in a study of blood T cell repertoires in COVID-19. Clones were sequenced by immunoSEQ multiplex PCR, and TCRdb holds only the in-frame ones, with some missing. Of fewer than 150,000 clones listed, 85% to 90% were seen once; the top ten hold about 4.3%. Sequenced: peripheral blood. These receptors were taken from a woman aged 35 to 49 with acute or convalescent COVID-19.

V and J are TRBV7-2 and TRBJ2-7; D gene ambiguous. V lost 1 base and J lost 4, with 11 bases in between. The CDR3 consists of 14 residues. Germline CDR1 reads SGHTA; CDR2 reads FQGNSA. As DNA, the CDR3 is TGTGCCAGCAGCTTAGAGGTTTCGGGTTACGAGCAGTACTTC. Its protein product is CASSLEVSGYEQYF.

The count of this clone is one. This chain joins TRBV7-3 and TRBJ1-6; perhaps TRBD1 as D (6 bases). The CDR3 extends over 15 amino acids. V was pared by 2 bases and J by 10 bases, with 15 bases between. CDR1 and CDR2 (germline): SGHTA, FQGTGA. The CDR3: CASSLEGLGASPLHF. The CDR3 bases are TGTGCCAGCAGCTTAGAAGGGTTGGGGGCATCACCCCTCCACTTT.

Only one count was recorded for this clone. V usage is TRBV18 and J usage is TRBJ1-5, with D perhaps matching TRBD1 (5 bases). From germline, CDR1 is KGHSH and CDR2 LQKENI. The CDR3 has 14 residues. V lost 3 bases, J lost 2 bases, and 8 bases lay in between. In DNA form, the CDR3 reads TGTGCCAGCTCACCGTCGACAGGCAATCAGCCCCAGCATTTT. Protein sequence: CASSPSTGNQPQHF.

The chain has TRBV28 and TRBJ1-1; D may be TRBD1 (5 bases). V was shortened by 2 bases and J by 1 base, with 11 bases between the two germline ends. This CDR3 is 15 amino acids long. Germline V gene data show CDR1 as MDHEN and CDR2 as SYDVKM. The CDR3, as DNA: TGTGCCAGCAGTTTAGGGGACGGGGGGAACACTGAAGCTTTCTTT. Protein: CASSLGDGGNTEAFF.

The J gene is TRBJ1-4, the V gene TRBV5-1; D not certain. Germline V gene sequence: CDR1 SGHRS, CDR2 YFSETQ. V lost 3 bases and J 6 bases, leaving 9 bases between the germline ends. The CDR3 length is 13 residues. Written as DNA, the CDR3 is TGCGCCAGCAGCTCGGGATACGATGAAAAACTGTTTTTT. Translating gives CASSSGYDEKLFF.

This clone has a single count. The gene calls are TRBV19 and TRBJ1-2; D ambiguous. Trimming cost V 6 bases and J 4 bases, with 18 bases left between them. The CDR3 is 15 residues long. Germline loops: CDR1 LNHDA, CDR2 SQIVND (reference sequence). CDR3 amino acids: CASRESGSPLYGYTF. CDR3 bases: TGTGCCAGTAGGGAGAGTGGGAGCCCCCTCTATGGCTACACCTTC.

This clone was detected once. The rearrangement uses TRBV10-3 and TRBJ1-1, with D unclear. CDR1 and CDR2 from the germline V gene are ENHRY and SYGVKD. This CDR3 contains 14 residues. V lost 7 bases to trimming and J lost 1 base, with 13 bases between them. The CDR3 DNA reads TGTGCCATCACGTCGCTCGGCGGGAACACTGAAGCTTTCTTT. It yields the protein CAITSLGGNTEAFF.

The chain recombines TRBV7-2 with TRBJ2-7, with 11 bases fitting TRBD2. The CDR3 runs to 15 residues. Trimming took 5 bases from V and 3 from J; bases not matched to a gene: 6. CDR1 is SGHTA, CDR2 FQGNSA, per germline. CDR3 residues: CASSISGGASYEQYF. The CDR3 region has the DNA TGTGCCAGCAGCATTAGCGGGGGGGCCAGCTACGAGCAGTACTTC.

The V and J genes are TRBV19 and TRBJ1-5; D possibly corresponds to TRBD1 (6 bases). V shed 7 bases and J shed 6 bases, with 19 bases lying between them. CDR3 size: 15 residues. Looked up from germline, CDR1 is LNHDA and CDR2 is SQIVND (reference sequence). The CDR3 nucleotides read TGTGCCAGTAAGGGGGACGCGGGTATTGTTCAGCCCCAGCATTTT. It specifies CASKGDAGIVQPQHF.

This sequence joins TRBV27 and TRBJ1-4; D not certain. Germline lookup yields CDR1 MNHEY and CDR2 SMNVEV (reference sequence). The CDR3 spans 14 residues. V dropped 4 bases and J dropped 0 bases, with 6 bases sitting between them. CDR3 bases: TGTGCCAGCAGTTGGAGCTCAACTAATGAAAAACTGTTTTTT. It translates to CASSWSSTNEKLFF.

The chain is built from TRBV13 and TRBJ2-7; perhaps TRBD1 as D (6 bases). V shed 1 base and J shed 2 bases, with 12 bases lying between them. The CDR3 covers 15 residues. Germline V lookup: CDR1 PRHDT, CDR2 FYEKMQ (reference sequence). In nucleotides, the CDR3 is TGTGCCAGCAGCTTAGCCGAGACAGGCCCCTACGAGCAGTACTTC. It yields the protein CASSLAETGPYEQYF.

This sequence joins TRBV19 and TRBJ2-7; D is possibly TRBD2 (6 bases). This CDR3 spans 11 amino acids. V gave up 11 bases and J gave up 5 bases, with 13 bases separating them. Per germline, CDR1 LNHDA and CDR2 SQIVND (reference sequence). This CDR3 is CARRGFHEQYF. The CDR3 nucleotides are TGTGCCCGCCGGGGGTTCCACGAGCAGTACTTC. Together with reference TRBV19 and TRBJ2-7, the CDR3 gives the full variable domain: DGGITQSPKYLFRKEGQNVTLSCEQNLNHDAMYWYRQDPGQGLRLIYYSQIVNDFQKGDIAEGYSVSREKKESFPLTVTSAQKNPTAFYLCARRGFHEQYFGPGTRLTVT.

This sequence joins TRBV15 and TRBJ2-1, with TRBD2 identical over 9 bases. Germline CDR1 and CDR2: LNHNV and YYDKDF (reference sequence). The CDR3 contains 14 residues. V shed 6 bases, J shed 5 bases, and the junction held 5 bases outside the gene matches. Here the CDR3 reads CATRGGGAHNEQFF. Here the CDR3 DNA reads TGTGCCACCAGAGGCGGGGGGGCCCACAATGAGCAGTTCTTC.